The next 21 T cell receptor beta chains were all read from a single sample in a study of cytomegalovirus exposure and HLA in healthy donors. PCR primers comprised 60 Vbeta and 13 Jbeta primers. Data came from immunoSEQ multiplex PCR; TCRdb stores just in-frame clones and leaves some out. The sample has about 190,000 clones, over 75% seen once; the top ten hold about 5.7%. The sample taken for sequencing was PBMCs. Receptor source: a man in his forties in good health and CMV-seropositive.

This chain connects TRBV4-1 to TRBJ1-4, with 7 bases fitting TRBD1. The CDR3 has 14 amino acids. V was clipped by 3 bases and J by 7 bases; unmatched bases: 5. Germline V gene lookup returns CDR1 MGHRA and CDR2 YSYEKL. CDR3 region: CASSHGQASEKLFF. DNA for the CDR3: TGCGCCAGCAGCCATGGACAGGCCTCTGAAAAACTGTTTTTT.

The chain recombines TRBV19 with TRBJ2-7, with TRBD1 matching 8 bases. Germline V gene lookup returns CDR1 LNHDA and CDR2 SQIVND (reference sequence). Trimming at V came to 7 bases and at J to 2 bases, leaving 7 bases not matched to a gene. CDR3 length equals 14 residues. The CDR3 bases are TGTGCCAGTACCTCCGGGACAGGAGCCTACGAGCAGTACTTC. This codes for CASTSGTGAYEQYF.

A word on this clone: The sample has other DNA sequences that encode this CDR3 too. V and J are TRBV28 and TRBJ2-7, with TRBD2 as a possible D gene (5 bases). Trimming pared 4 bases from V and 3 bases from J, leaving 7 bases between. Germline-derived CDR1 and CDR2 are MDHEN and SYDVKM. The CDR3 sequence is 12 residues long. The CDR3 protein is CASSSGNYEQYF. CDR3 coding DNA: TGTGCCAGCAGTTCCGGGAACTACGAGCAGTACTTC.

V usage is TRBV5-1 and J usage is TRBJ1-5; tentatively, D is TRBD1 (5 bases). The germline V gene encodes CDR1 SGHRS and CDR2 YFSETQ. Trimming removed 0 bases from V and 5 bases from J, with 12 bases in between. The CDR3 extends over 15 amino acids. The chain's CDR3 is CASSLVPGRDQPQHF. The CDR3 region has the DNA TGCGCCAGCAGCTTGGTGCCAGGGAGGGATCAGCCCCAGCATTTT.

The chain is built from TRBV10-2 and TRBJ2-3; a possible D gene is TRBD2 (6 bases). CDR3 length equals 13 residues. Trimming left V 8 bases short and J 3 bases short, with 12 bases between. CDR1 and CDR2 from the germline V gene are WSHSY and SAAADI. Written as DNA, the CDR3 is TGCGCCAGCCGGGACTTAGGGACAGATACGCAGTATTTT. Amino acids: CASRDLGTDTQYF.

This clone was observed a few times. The chain has TRBV19 and TRBJ2-2, with D possibly TRBD2 on 5 matching bases. Trimming cost V 7 bases and J 3 bases, with 15 bases left between them. The CDR3 consists of 15 residues. Per germline, CDR1 LNHDA and CDR2 SQIVND (reference sequence). The CDR3 region has the DNA TGTGCCAGTACCAATCCCTCTAGCCACACCGGGGAGCTGTTTTTT. Protein sequence: CASTNPSSHTGELFF. Combining the CDR3 with reference TRBV19 and TRBJ2-2 gives the whole variable domain DGGITQSPKYLFRKEGQNVTLSCEQNLNHDAMYWYRQDPGQGLRLIYYSQIVNDFQKGDIAEGYSVSREKKESFPLTVTSAQKNPTAFYLCASTNPSSHTGELFFGEGSRLTVL.

The rearrangement links TRBV6-5 to TRBJ1-5; D may be TRBD1 (5 bases). V was shortened by 4 bases and J by 5 bases, with 12 bases between the two germline ends. CDR1 MNHEY and CDR2 SVGAGI come from the germline V gene. There are 14 residues in the CDR3. The CDR3 sequence is CASSFGGFDQPQHF. DNA of the CDR3: TGTGCCAGCAGTTTTGGGGGGTTTGATCAGCCCCAGCATTTT.

Here the CDR3 DNA reads TGTGCCATCAGTGTGGACGGGGTCGGGGAGACCCAGTACTTC. Residues: CAISVDGVGETQYF. The rearrangement links TRBV10-3 to TRBJ2-5, with D perhaps matching TRBD2 (5 bases). With 4 bases removed from V and 5 bases from J, the gap between germline ends came to 14 bases. The CDR3 has 14 residues. Germline CDR1 is ENHRY and CDR2 is SYGVKD.

The chain recombines TRBV7-2 with TRBJ2-1; a weak D match, TRBD2 (7 bases). Germline V CDR1 and CDR2: SGHTA, FQGNSA. The CDR3 length is 15 residues. Trimming pared 3 bases from V and 8 bases from J, leaving 17 bases between. The CDR3 coding sequence is TGTGCCAGCAGCTTTGAGGGGGGGGCCAGGTATGAGCAGTTCTTC. This sequence encodes CASSFEGGARYEQFF.

The chain recombines TRBV28 with TRBJ1-1; no firm D call. This CDR3 has 14 amino acids. V lost 3 bases to trimming and J lost 3 bases, with 11 bases between them. Germline CDR1 and CDR2: MDHEN and SYDVKM. CDR3 bases: TGTGCCAGCAGTTTCCCGGGTTCTCACACTGAAGCTTTCTTT. This encodes CASSFPGSHTEAFF.

This CDR3 reads CASSPPEYEQYF. For the CDR3, the DNA is TGTGCCAGCAGCCCCCCTGAGTACGAGCAGTACTTC. The chain uses TRBV7-9 and TRBJ2-7; D is undetermined. This CDR3 is built from 12 residues. V was cut by 5 bases and J by 4 bases, with 9 bases left in between. Germline V gene sequence: CDR1 SEHNR, CDR2 FQNEAQ (reference sequence).

This clone was observed a few times. The rearrangement links TRBV29-1 to TRBJ2-1; 10 nucleotides line up with TRBD1. CDR3 length: 14 residues. Germline assignment: CDR1 SQVTM and CDR2 ANQGSEA. The J segment lost 3 bases and the V segment lost 5 bases, leaving 4 bases of the junction unmatched. The chain's CDR3 is CSVPGTGDYNEQFF. The DNA of the CDR3 is TGCAGCGTTCCCGGGACAGGGGACTACAATGAGCAGTTCTTC.

This chain uses TRBV9 with TRBJ1-1; 10 bases fit TRBD1. This CDR3 is 18 amino acids long. The J segment lost 0 bases and the V segment lost 1 base, leaving 9 bases of the junction unmatched. Germline CDR1 is SGDLS and CDR2 is YYNGEE. The CDR3 nucleotides read TGTGCCAGCAGCGTAAGAGAGGGACAGGGGATAATGAACACTGAAGCTTTCTTT. This codes for CASSVREGQGIMNTEAFF.

This sequence joins TRBV5-6 and TRBJ2-3, with 7 bases fitting TRBD2. CDR1 is SGHDT, CDR2 YYEEEE, per germline. This CDR3 has 17 amino acids. V lost 4 bases and J lost 2; bases outside the gene matches: 13. The CDR3 DNA reads as TGTGCCAGCAGCGACGTCAGCGGGGACTCCTTCACAGATACGCAGTATTTT. Translating gives CASSDVSGDSFTDTQYF.

The chain carries TRBV9 and TRBJ2-5; 9 nucleotides line up with TRBD2. Looked up from germline, CDR1 is SGDLS and CDR2 is YYNGEE. The CDR3 totals 15 residues. V shed 0 bases and J 3 bases; nucleotides not matched to a gene: 3. The CDR3 bases are TGTGCCAGCAGCGTAGCAGCGGGGGGAAAAGAGACCCAGTACTTC. Its protein is CASSVAAGGKETQYF. Full variable domain (remainder filled in from reference TRBV9 and TRBJ2-5): DSGVTQTPKHLITATGQRVTLRCSPRSGDLSVYWYQQSLDQGLQFLIQYYNGEERAKGNILERFSAQQFPDLHSELNLSSLELGDSALYFCASSVAAGGKETQYFGPGTRLLVL.

The chain carries TRBV29-1 and TRBJ2-3; 9 positions match TRBD1. V lost 6 bases, J lost 2 bases, and 18 bases stayed unmatched. Germline CDR1 is SQVTM and CDR2 is ANQGSEA. The CDR3 is made up of 18 amino acids. CDR3 DNA: TGCAGCGTAATTTTCTTGGGGACAGGGTATCGTGCCACAGATACGCAGTATTTT. Translated, it gives CSVIFLGTGYRATDTQYF.

This rearrangement joins TRBV28 to TRBJ2-5, with 7 bases identical to TRBD1. The CDR3 spans 14 residues. Germline lookup yields CDR1 MDHEN and CDR2 SYDVKM. Trimming cost V 5 bases and J 5 bases; bases outside gene matches: 8. The CDR3 region is CASSKGGKRETQYF. The CDR3 nucleotides are TGTGCCAGCAGTAAAGGGGGCAAGCGGGAGACCCAGTACTTC.

The CDR3 DNA reads as TGTGCCAGCAGTTACCGGGACAGGGGACTCCAGCCCCAGCATTTT. This translates into CASSYRDRGLQPQHF. This chain connects TRBV6-6 to TRBJ1-5, with 10 bases that match TRBD1. Germline lookup yields CDR1 MNHNY and CDR2 SVGAGI (reference sequence). Unmatched junction bases numbered 5, after V lost 2 bases and J lost 7 bases. The CDR3 is 15 amino acids.

This clone occurred many times. J is TRBJ1-3 and V is TRBV18; 7 bases map to TRBD1. J gave up 0 bases and V 4 bases, and 6 bases lay outside the gene matches. Looked up from germline, CDR1 is KGHSH and CDR2 is LQKENI. The CDR3 covers 16 residues. The chain's CDR3 is CASSQGTAGSGNTIYF. In DNA, the CDR3 is TGTGCCAGCTCACAGGGGACAGCCGGCTCTGGAAACACCATATATTTT.

The chain has TRBV29-1 and TRBJ2-7; a possible D gene is TRBD1 (6 bases). CDR1 and CDR2 from the germline V gene are SQVTM and ANQGSEA. CDR3 length: 14 residues. V gave up 5 bases and J gave up 3 bases, with 17 bases separating them. The CDR3 protein is CSVLNPGVGYEQYF. The CDR3 DNA sequence: TGCAGCGTTCTGAATCCAGGGGTCGGCTACGAGCAGTACTTC.

This clone was picked up one time. J is TRBJ2-5 and V is TRBV15, with a weak D call TRBD1 (8 bases). The DNA end is more similar to TRBJ2-7, so the J call may be wrong. Germline V lookup: CDR1 LNHNV, CDR2 YYDKDF (reference sequence). The CDR3 has 15 amino acids. CDR3 residues: CATSRDLDREGEQYF. The CDR3 region has the DNA TGTGCCACCAGCAGAGATTTGGACAGGGAGGGCGAGCAGTACTTC.